These T cell receptor beta chains were read from a single sample in a study of T cells expressing NK-cell markers. TCRdb reanalyzed the 5' RACE reads, giving one entry per CDR3 protein sequence and no DNA. The sample data list about 390,000 distinct CDR3 sequences. What was sequenced was blood T cells: a sorted CD56 or NKG2C T cell subset, CD4+ or CD8+ T cells, or bulk PBMC T cells (not recorded which). Receptors were obtained from a woman between 45 and 65 years old in good health. Both conserved end residues are part of each CDR3.

J: TRBJ2-1; V: TRBV6-5; CDR3: CASAPRIGGYNEQFF
J: TRBJ2-3; V: TRBV13; CDR3: CASSLYAESTDTQYF
J: TRBJ2-7; V: TRBV7-9; CDR3: CASSRTETYEQYF
J: TRBJ2-3; V: TRBV11-2; CDR3: CASSLVLAGVGFQYF
J: TRBJ2-1; V: TRBV24-1; CDR3: CATSDSSGRAYNEQFF
J: TRBJ1-1; V: TRBV29-1; CDR3: CSVRIGAYEAFF
J: TRBJ2-7; V: TRBV12-3/TRBV12-4; CDR3: CASSLDGPLPYEQYF
J: TRBJ1-2; V: TRBV27; CDR3: CASGTGGMGYTF
J: TRBJ2-7; V: TRBV13; CDR3: CASSRRGREQYF
J: TRBJ2-6; V: TRBV29-1; CDR3: CSSYLRDGNSGANVLTF
J: TRBJ2-1; V: TRBV5-1; CDR3: CASSSINQGDNEQFF
J: TRBJ2-7; V: TRBV12-3/TRBV12-4; CDR3: CASSWSAGEQYF
J: TRBJ1-1; V: TRBV7-9; CDR3: CAGGGMNTEAFF
J: TRBJ2-1; V: TRBV27; CDR3: CASQLLGTRYNEQFF
J: TRBJ2-6; V: TRBV7-9; CDR3: CASRYPSSGANVLTF
J: TRBJ2-1; V: TRBV5-1; CDR3: CASSLAGTSGRLYEQFF
J: TRBJ2-4; V: TRBV15; CDR3: CATSRDNRGSPIQYF
J: TRBJ2-1; V: TRBV12-3/TRBV12-4; CDR3: CASSFSFSYNEQFF
J: TRBJ2-3; V: TRBV2; CDR3: CASSPTSGRRKDTQYF
J: TRBJ1-2; V: TRBV20-1; CDR3: CSAPLRDPGGGYTF
J: TRBJ2-1; V: TRBV3-1; CDR3: CASSQVVRSYNEQFF
J: TRBJ2-5; V: TRBV10-3; CDR3: CAISESGLRGQETQYF
J: TRBJ2-4; V: TRBV29-1; CDR3: CSAGLAGGQYIQYF
J: TRBJ1-1; V: TRBV29-1; CDR3: CSVLDRGGDTEAFF
J: TRBJ1-1; V: TRBV20-1; CDR3: CSARARAEAFF
J: TRBJ2-3; V: TRBV13; CDR3: CATGGFTDTQYF
J: TRBJ2-1; V: TRBV12-3/TRBV12-4; CDR3: CASSRPGGNEQFF